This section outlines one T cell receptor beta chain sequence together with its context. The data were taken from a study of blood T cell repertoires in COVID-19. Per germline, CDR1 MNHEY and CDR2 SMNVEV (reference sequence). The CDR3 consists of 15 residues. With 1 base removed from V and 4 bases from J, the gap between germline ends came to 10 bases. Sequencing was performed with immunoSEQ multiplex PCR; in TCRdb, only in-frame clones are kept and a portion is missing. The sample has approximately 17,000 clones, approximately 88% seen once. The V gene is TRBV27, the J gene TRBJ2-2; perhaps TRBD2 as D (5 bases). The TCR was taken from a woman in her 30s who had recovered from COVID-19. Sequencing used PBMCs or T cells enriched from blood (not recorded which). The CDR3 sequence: CASSLYERITGELFF. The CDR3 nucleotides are TGTGCCAGCAGTTTATACGAGCGGATCACCGGGGAGCTGTTTTTT.